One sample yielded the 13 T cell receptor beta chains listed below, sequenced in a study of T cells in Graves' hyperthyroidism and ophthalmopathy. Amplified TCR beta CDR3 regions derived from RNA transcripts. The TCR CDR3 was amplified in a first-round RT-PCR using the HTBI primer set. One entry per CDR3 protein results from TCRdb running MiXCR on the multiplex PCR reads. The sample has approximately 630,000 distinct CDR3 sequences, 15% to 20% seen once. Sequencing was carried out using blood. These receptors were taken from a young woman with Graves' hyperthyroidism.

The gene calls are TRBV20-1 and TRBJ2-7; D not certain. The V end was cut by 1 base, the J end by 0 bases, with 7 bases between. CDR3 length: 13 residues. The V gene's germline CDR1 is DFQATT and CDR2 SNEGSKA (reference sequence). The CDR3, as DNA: TGCAGTGCTAGAGTGGGATTCTCCTACGAGCAGTACTTC. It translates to CSARVGFSYEQYF.

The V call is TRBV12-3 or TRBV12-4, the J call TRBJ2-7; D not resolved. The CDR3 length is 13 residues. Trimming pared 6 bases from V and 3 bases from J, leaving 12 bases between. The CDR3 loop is CASSDTSYYEQYF. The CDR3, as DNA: TGTGCCAGCAGCGACACTTCATACTACGAGCAGTACTTC.

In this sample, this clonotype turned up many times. The CDR3 DNA reads as TGTGCCAGCAGCGAGGTGGGAGGGAGGTCGTACGAGCAGTACTTC. Amino acids: CASSEVGGRSYEQYF. The rearrangement joins TRBV7-6 to TRBJ2-7, with TRBD2 matching 7 bases. This CDR3 region has 15 residues. The V gene's germline CDR1 is SGHVS and CDR2 FNYEAQ. V gave up 5 bases and J gave up 4 bases; unmatched junction bases: 11.

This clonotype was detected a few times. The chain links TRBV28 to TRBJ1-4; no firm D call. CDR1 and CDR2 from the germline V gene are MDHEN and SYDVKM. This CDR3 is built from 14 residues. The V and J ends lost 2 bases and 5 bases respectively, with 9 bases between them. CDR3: CASSLTQINEKLFF. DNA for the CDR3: TGTGCCAGCAGTTTAACGCAGATCAATGAAAAACTGTTTTTT.

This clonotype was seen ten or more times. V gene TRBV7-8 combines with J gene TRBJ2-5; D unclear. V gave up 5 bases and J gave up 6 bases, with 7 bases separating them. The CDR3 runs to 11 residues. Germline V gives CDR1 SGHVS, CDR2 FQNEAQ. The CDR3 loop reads CASSLKQTQYF. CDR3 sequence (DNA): TGTGCCAGCAGCCTTAAGCAGACCCAGTACTTC.

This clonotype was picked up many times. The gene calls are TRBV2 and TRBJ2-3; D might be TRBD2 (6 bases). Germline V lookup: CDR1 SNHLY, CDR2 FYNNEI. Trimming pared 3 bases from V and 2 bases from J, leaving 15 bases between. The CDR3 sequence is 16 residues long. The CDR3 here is CASSESPSGYTDTQYF. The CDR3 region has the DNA TGTGCCAGCAGTGAGAGTCCCAGCGGGTACACAGATACGCAGTATTTT.

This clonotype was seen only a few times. DNA of the CDR3: TGTGCCAGCAGTTTATTGATCCACGGGGAGCTGTTTTTT. Protein: CASSLLIHGELFF. The rearrangement links TRBV28 to TRBJ2-2; no reliable D call. In germline, CDR1 is MDHEN, CDR2 SYDVKM. The CDR3 totals 13 residues. Deletions cut 1 base from V and 7 bases from J, with 7 bases between.

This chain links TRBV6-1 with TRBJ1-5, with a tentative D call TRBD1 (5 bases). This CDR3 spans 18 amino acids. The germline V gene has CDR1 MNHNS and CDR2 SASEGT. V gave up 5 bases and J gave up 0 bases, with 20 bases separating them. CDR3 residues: CASSQGTLTGSSNQPQHF. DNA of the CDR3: TGTGCCAGCAGTCAAGGAACATTAACAGGTTCTAGCAATCAGCCCCAGCATTTT.

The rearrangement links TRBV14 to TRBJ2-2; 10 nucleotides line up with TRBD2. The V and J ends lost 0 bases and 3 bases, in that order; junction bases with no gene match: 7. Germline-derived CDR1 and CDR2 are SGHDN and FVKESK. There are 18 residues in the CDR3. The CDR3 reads CASSQEPAGGPDTGELFF. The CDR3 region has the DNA TGTGCCAGCAGCCAAGAACCAGCGGGAGGGCCGGACACCGGGGAGCTGTTTTTT. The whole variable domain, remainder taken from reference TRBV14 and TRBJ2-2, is EAGVTQFPSHSVIEKGQTVTLRCDPISGHDNLYWYRRVMGKEIKFLLHFVKESKQDESGMPNNRFLAERTGGTYSTLKVQPAELEDSGVYFCASSQEPAGGPDTGELFFGEGSRLTVL.

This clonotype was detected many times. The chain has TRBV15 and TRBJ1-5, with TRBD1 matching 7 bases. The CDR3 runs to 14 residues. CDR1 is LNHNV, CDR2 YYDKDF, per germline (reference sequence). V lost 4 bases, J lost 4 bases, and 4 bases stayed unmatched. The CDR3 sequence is CATSKATGNQPQHF. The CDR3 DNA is TGTGCCACCAGCAAGGCGACAGGGAATCAGCCCCAGCATTTT.

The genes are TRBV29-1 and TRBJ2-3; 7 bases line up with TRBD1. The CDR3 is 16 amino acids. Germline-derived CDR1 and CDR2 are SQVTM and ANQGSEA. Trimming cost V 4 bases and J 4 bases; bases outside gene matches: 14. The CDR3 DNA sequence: TGCAGCGTTGGGGGGTTACAGGGGATTGGTGCAGATACGCAGTATTTT. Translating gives CSVGGLQGIGADTQYF.

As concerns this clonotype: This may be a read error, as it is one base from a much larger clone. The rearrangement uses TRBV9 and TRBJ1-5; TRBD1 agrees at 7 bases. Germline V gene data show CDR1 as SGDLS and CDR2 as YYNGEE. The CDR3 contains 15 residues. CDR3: CAGSATGTENQPQHF. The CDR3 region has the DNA TGTGCCGGCAGCGCCACCGGGACAGAGAATCAGCCCCAGCATTTT.

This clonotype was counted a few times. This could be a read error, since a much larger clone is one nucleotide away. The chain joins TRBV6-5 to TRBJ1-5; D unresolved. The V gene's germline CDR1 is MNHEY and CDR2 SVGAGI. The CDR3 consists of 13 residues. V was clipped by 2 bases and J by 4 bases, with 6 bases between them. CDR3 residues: CASSYRANQPQHF. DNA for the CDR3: TGTGCCAGCAGTTACAGGGCGAATCAGCCCCAGCATTTT.